Shown below are 11 T cell receptor beta chains from a single sample sequenced in a study of regulatory T cells in long-lasting Graves disease. Arm-PCR of CDR3 regions with iRepertoire HTBI primers generated TCR beta libraries. From the multiplex PCR reads, TCRdb called clonotypes with MiXCR, one entry per CDR3 protein. The table has roughly 450,000 distinct CDR3 sequences, around a fifth seen once. The time point here: persistent/refractory GD, antithyroid drugs over 5 years with positive TRAb. After RNA was extracted from PBMCs, the TCR library was made from it. The sample in question was peripheral blood mononuclear cells (PBMCs), obtained when the disease was refractory, from a patient treated with antithyroid drugs. The receptors shown here come from a female donor with Graves disease.

This clonotype has at least ten counts. The chain couples TRBV7-9 to TRBJ2-7; 13 bases line up with TRBD2. The CDR3 consists of 18 residues. In germline, CDR1 is SEHNR, CDR2 FQNEAQ (reference sequence). Trimming removed 6 bases from V and 2 bases from J; junction bases left unmatched: 13. DNA of the CDR3: TGTGCCAGCAGTTCTACTCGGACTAGCGGGAGTGGAGCCTACGAGCAGTACTTC. Translating it yields CASSSTRTSGSGAYEQYF.

There are many counts of this clonotype. The V call is TRBV2, the J call TRBJ2-7, with TRBD2 matching 9 bases. Germline CDR1 and CDR2: SNHLY and FYNNEI. The CDR3 runs to 15 residues. The ends lost 3 bases at V and 1 base at J; junction bases unmatched: 4. The CDR3 nucleotides are TGTGCCAGCAGTGACTCAGCGGGGGGATCCTACGAGCAGTACTTC. It specifies CASSDSAGGSYEQYF.

This clonotype was seen a few times. The V gene is TRBV7-9, the J gene TRBJ1-2; D remains unclear. Germline V lookup: CDR1 SEHNR, CDR2 FQNEAQ (reference sequence). The CDR3 has 10 residues. Trimming removed 5 bases from V and 12 bases from J, with 10 bases in between. CDR3 region: CASSPRINTF. CDR3 sequence (DNA): TGTGCCAGCAGCCCCAGGATCAACACCTTC.

This clonotype was counted only a few times. This chain links TRBV2 with TRBJ2-5, with 12 bases matching TRBD1. This CDR3 contains 13 residues. Per the germline V gene, CDR1 is SNHLY and CDR2 is FYNNEI. Trimming at V came to 10 bases and at J to 4 bases, leaving 4 bases not matched to a gene. The CDR3 protein is CAKGQGAGETQYF. The CDR3 region has the DNA TGTGCCAAGGGACAGGGGGCAGGAGAGACCCAGTACTTC. Variable domain in full (rest from reference TRBV2 and TRBJ2-5): EPEVTQTPSHQVTQMGQEVILRCVPISNHLYFYWYRQILGQKVEFLVSFYNNEISEKSEIFDDQFSVERPDGSNFTLKIRSTKLEDSAMYFCAKGQGAGETQYFGPGTRLLVL.

In this sample, this clonotype turned up many times. The gene calls are TRBV28 and TRBJ2-7; 14 bases fit TRBD2. Germline-derived CDR1 and CDR2 are MDHEN and SYDVKM. With 5 bases clipped from V and 5 bases from J, the junction kept 5 bases outside the gene matches. CDR3 length equals 15 residues. Written as DNA, the CDR3 is TGTGCCAGCAGTGAACCGGGACTAGCGGGAGACGAGCAGTACTTC. Translating it yields CASSEPGLAGDEQYF.

This chain links TRBV15 with TRBJ2-7; D is perhaps TRBD1 (5 bases). The V end lost 4 bases, the J end lost 4 bases, and 11 bases lay between the germline ends. Germline-derived CDR1 and CDR2 are LNHNV and YYDKDF (reference sequence). The CDR3 sequence is 13 residues long. The CDR3 sequence is CATSTWGRYEQYF. CDR3 bases: TGTGCCACCAGCACCTGGGGCCGGTACGAGCAGTACTTC.

This clonotype was picked up many times. The chain links TRBV29-1 to TRBJ1-1, with TRBD1 matching 7 bases. Germline loops: CDR1 SQVTM, CDR2 ANQGSEA. The CDR3 has 12 amino acids. V lost 5 bases to trimming and J lost 3 bases; unmatched junction nucleotides: 3. The CDR3 sequence: CSVLGQDTEAFF. CDR3 nucleotide sequence: TGCAGCGTTCTTGGACAGGACACTGAAGCTTTCTTT.

This clonotype was counted ten times or more. V and J are TRBV10-3 and TRBJ1-5; TRBD1 might be the D (5 bases). The germline V and J ends were trimmed by 6 bases and 3 bases, with 15 bases remaining between them. The length of the CDR3 is 15 residues. CDR1 and CDR2 (germline): ENHRY, SYGVKD. CDR3 region: CAISEGTDINQPQHF. The CDR3 DNA sequence: TGTGCCATCAGCGAAGGGACTGACATCAATCAGCCCCAGCATTTT.

At least ten counts were recorded for this clonotype. The chain has TRBV27 and TRBJ2-5; 10 positions match TRBD2. With V trimmed by 5 bases and J by 4 bases, 4 bases remained unmatched. Germline V CDR1 and CDR2: MNHEY, SMNVEV (reference sequence). This CDR3 is built from 14 residues. In DNA, the CDR3 is TGTGCCAGCAGTACCCTAGCGGGAGCAGAGACCCAGTACTTC. This sequence encodes CASSTLAGAETQYF.

This chain links TRBV25-1 with TRBJ2-3; 8 nucleotides agree with TRBD1. Germline V lookup: CDR1 MGHDK, CDR2 SYGVNS. V lost 4 bases to trimming and J lost 3 bases; unmatched junction nucleotides: 9. The CDR3 is made up of 16 amino acids. This chain's CDR3 is CASSVSGRGRTDTQYF. For the CDR3, the DNA is TGTGCCAGCAGTGTATCGGGCAGGGGGCGAACAGATACGCAGTATTTT. Complete variable domain (other parts from reference TRBV25-1 and TRBJ2-3): EADIYQTPRYLVIGTGKKITLECSQTMGHDKMYWYQQDPGMELHLIHYSYGVNSTEKGDLSSESTVSRIRTEHFPLTLESARPSHTSQYLCASSVSGRGRTDTQYFGPGTRLTVL.

This clonotype was counted many times. The V gene is TRBV9, the J gene TRBJ1-1; the D gene is possibly TRBD1 (6 bases). In germline, CDR1 is SGDLS, CDR2 YYNGEE. Trimming left V 7 bases short and J 0 bases short, with 10 bases between. CDR3 length: 13 amino acids. This CDR3 reads CASGGLMNTEAFF. CDR3 coding DNA: TGTGCCAGCGGGGGCCTAATGAACACTGAAGCTTTCTTT.